The subject of this entry is one TCR beta chain. Antigen specificity is unknown. This PCR relied on a set of 60 Vbeta primers and 13 Jbeta primers. Clones were read by immunoSEQ multiplex PCR, and TCRdb kept only the in-frame ones, dropping some. The sample shows fewer than 250,000 clones, about 74% of them seen only once. The data are from a study of cytomegalovirus exposure and HLA in healthy donors. Germline V gives CDR1 SGHRS, CDR2 YFSETQ. The CDR3 extends over 15 amino acids. With 2 bases clipped from V and 4 bases from J, the junction kept 5 bases outside the gene matches. Overall study results and limits: Further analysis was carried out later, and it showed several of the most significant clusters appearing linked to common viral pathogens. Earlier results showed most TCR beta V segments being productive about 87% or about 30% of the time. Across donors, most TCRs were seen rarely, yet some public ones were widespread. HLA alleles were associated with 18,000 or so TCR beta sequences in a later analysis at 0.05 false discovery rate.

The sequencing sample was made of PBMCs. The TCR comes from a woman between 25 and 40 years old in good health and CMV-seronegative. The V gene is TRBV5-1, the J gene TRBJ1-5; 8 bases line up with TRBD1. The CDR3 loop reads CASSFSGGANQPQHF. CDR3 sequence (DNA): TGCGCCAGCAGCTTTTCAGGGGGCGCGAATCAGCCCCAGCATTTT.